A selection of T cell receptor beta chains follows, all from one sample in a study of PD-1 blockade in classical Hodgkin lymphoma. Data came from immunoSEQ multiplex PCR; TCRdb stores just in-frame clones and leaves some out. The sample consists of about 150,000 clones, 78% of them appearing once. Sample: peripheral blood mononuclear cells (PBMCs), taken before the second cycle of nivolumab. The receptors were gathered from a human donor with classical Hodgkin lymphoma. Each CDR3 is given without its conserved first and last residue. The size of a clone is reported for some rows only, either as once, few or many, or as a class for expanded clones.

V gene: TRBV7-9; J gene: TRBJ1-4; clone size: .; CDR3 protein: ASSLAVGKLF
V gene: TRBV6-1; J gene: TRBJ1-2; clone size: .; CDR3 protein: ASNRQGASNYGYT
V gene: TRBV5-4; J gene: TRBJ2-1; clone size: .; CDR3 protein: ASSTGGPGSNEQF
V gene: TRBV14; J gene: TRBJ2-1; clone size: .; CDR3 protein: ASSQERGTYNEQF
V gene: TRBV5-4; J gene: TRBJ2-4; clone size: .; CDR3 protein: ASSLASGQAD
V gene: TRBV4-1; J gene: TRBJ2-6; clone size: .; CDR3 protein: ASSQVGLAGHSGANVLT
V gene: TRBV20-1; J gene: TRBJ1-3; clone size: .; CDR3 protein: SARDPGTIY
V gene: TRBV7-3; J gene: TRBJ2-2; clone size: .; CDR3 protein: ASSLSGRHTGELF
V gene: TRBV28; J gene: TRBJ2-7; clone size: medium-sized; CDR3 protein: ASSLPPGLEQY
V gene: TRBV28; J gene: TRBJ2-4; clone size: .; CDR3 protein: ASSLIPSGSIRNIQY
V gene: TRBV7-3; J gene: TRBJ2-5; clone size: .; CDR3 protein: ASSPPVGQETQY
V gene: TRBV7-9; J gene: TRBJ1-2; clone size: .; CDR3 protein: ASTPDRITVNYGYT
V gene: TRBV6-1; J gene: TRBJ1-2; clone size: once; CDR3 protein: ASSPTGNYGYT
V gene: TRBV2; J gene: TRBJ1-2; clone size: .; CDR3 protein: ASTERDRPRYT
V gene: TRBV20-1; J gene: TRBJ2-4; clone size: .; CDR3 protein: SAALGNIQY
V gene: TRBV6-5; J gene: TRBJ2-7; clone size: .; CDR3 protein: ASSYSTAGEQY
V gene: TRBV4-2; J gene: TRBJ2-7; clone size: .; CDR3 protein: ASSPGTSGSRYEQY
V gene: TRBV7-2; J gene: TRBJ2-1; clone size: .; CDR3 protein: ASSSFGSYNEQF
V gene: TRBV6-5; J gene: TRBJ2-7; clone size: .; CDR3 protein: ASSYSGGLYEQY
V gene: TRBV27; J gene: TRBJ1-2; clone size: once; CDR3 protein: ASSPSQVPYGYT
V gene: TRBV19; J gene: TRBJ1-4; clone size: few; CDR3 protein: ASNQRPDEKLF
V gene: TRBV4-2; J gene: TRBJ1-2; clone size: .; CDR3 protein: ASSQDLSGVGYGYT
V gene: TRBV6-5; J gene: TRBJ1-5; clone size: .; CDR3 protein: ASSTSGNQPQH
V gene: TRBV9; J gene: TRBJ1-4; clone size: .; CDR3 protein: ASSVPTLSAVATNEKLF
V gene: TRBV28; J gene: TRBJ2-7; clone size: .; CDR3 protein: ASSLSGTSDEQY
V gene: TRBV5-1; J gene: TRBJ1-1; clone size: once; CDR3 protein: ASSPRVGYTEAF
V gene: TRBV9; J gene: TRBJ1-4; clone size: .; CDR3 protein: ASSVGGQGLLF
V gene: TRBV5-1; J gene: TRBJ1-1; clone size: few; CDR3 protein: ASSFLGPDRVKTEAF
V gene: TRBV6-4; J gene: TRBJ2-1; clone size: .; CDR3 protein: ASSEIGSLGQF
V gene: TRBV11-2; J gene: TRBJ1-1; clone size: .; CDR3 protein: ASSSSGRQAF
V gene: TRBV2; J gene: TRBJ1-2; clone size: .; CDR3 protein: ASSHPQGIYGYT
V gene: TRBV27; J gene: TRBJ2-5; clone size: .; CDR3 protein: GSLRGAGETQY
V gene: TRBV6-5; J gene: TRBJ1-4; clone size: .; CDR3 protein: ASRASEKLF
V gene: TRBV6-6; J gene: TRBJ2-7; clone size: .; CDR3 protein: ASRTGTDHEQY
V gene: TRBV18; J gene: TRBJ1-4; clone size: .; CDR3 protein: ASSPTSRDYEKLF
V gene: TRBV18; J gene: TRBJ1-5; clone size: .; CDR3 protein: ASSPEQGQPQH
V gene: TRBV18; J gene: TRBJ1-1; clone size: .; CDR3 protein: ASSPAWAVGTEAF
V gene: TRBV9; J gene: TRBJ2-3; clone size: .; CDR3 protein: ASSVPLTGSTDTQY
V gene: TRBV4-1; J gene: TRBJ2-6; clone size: .; CDR3 protein: ASSQDILAARLSGANVLT
V gene: TRBV6-6; J gene: TRBJ2-5; clone size: .; CDR3 protein: ASSFLGQGVETQY
V gene: TRBV7-9; J gene: TRBJ2-7; clone size: few; CDR3 protein: ASSQTVAGEQY
V gene: TRBV7-6; J gene: TRBJ2-7; clone size: once; CDR3 protein: ASSLVPTSADEQY
V gene: TRBV4-3; J gene: TRBJ2-1; clone size: .; CDR3 protein: ASSQPPFNEQF
V gene: TRBV6-6; J gene: TRBJ1-6; clone size: .; CDR3 protein: ASRKGRAESPLH
V gene: TRBV6-6; J gene: TRBJ2-2; clone size: .; CDR3 protein: ATNSANTGELF
V gene: TRBV6-5; J gene: TRBJ2-6; clone size: few; CDR3 protein: ASRITGANVLT
V gene: TRBV5-6; J gene: TRBJ2-2; clone size: .; CDR3 protein: ASSLVPGELF
V gene: TRBV7-9; J gene: TRBJ2-5; clone size: .; CDR3 protein: ASSPRGLETQY
V gene: TRBV9; J gene: TRBJ2-2; clone size: .; CDR3 protein: ASSPGTGNTGELF
V gene: TRBV7-9; J gene: TRBJ2-1; clone size: .; CDR3 protein: ASSSSVEQF
V gene: TRBV5-6; J gene: TRBJ1-3; clone size: few; CDR3 protein: ASSWDRGGLGNTIY
V gene: TRBV7-2; J gene: TRBJ2-7; clone size: .; CDR3 protein: ASSLGGFYEQY
V gene: TRBV5-4; J gene: TRBJ1-2; clone size: .; CDR3 protein: ASSSRTGRDYGYT
V gene: TRBV7-6; J gene: TRBJ2-3; clone size: .; CDR3 protein: ASSLAGGTSGTGATQY
V gene: TRBV7-6; J gene: TRBJ2-3; clone size: .; CDR3 protein: ASSLEGAGVSTDTQY
V gene: TRBV4-2; J gene: TRBJ1-1; clone size: .; CDR3 protein: ASSQDGQPNTEAF
V gene: TRBV27; J gene: TRBJ2-7; clone size: .; CDR3 protein: ASSLGLARTYEQY